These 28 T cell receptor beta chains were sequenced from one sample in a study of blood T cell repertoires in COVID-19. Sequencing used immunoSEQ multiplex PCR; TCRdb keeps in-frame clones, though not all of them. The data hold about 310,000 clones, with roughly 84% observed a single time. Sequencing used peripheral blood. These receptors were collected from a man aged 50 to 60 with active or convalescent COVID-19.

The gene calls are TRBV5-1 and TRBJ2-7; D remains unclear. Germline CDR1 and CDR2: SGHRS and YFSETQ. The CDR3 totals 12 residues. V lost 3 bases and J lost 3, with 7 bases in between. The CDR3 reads CASSSQVYEQYF. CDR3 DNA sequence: TGCGCCAGCAGCTCTCAGGTCTACGAGCAGTACTTC.

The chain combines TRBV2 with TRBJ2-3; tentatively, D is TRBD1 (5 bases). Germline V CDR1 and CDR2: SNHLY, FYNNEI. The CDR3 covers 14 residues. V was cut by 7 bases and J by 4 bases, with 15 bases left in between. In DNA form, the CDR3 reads TGTGCCAGCAACCGGGTCTTAGGGGCAGATACGCAGTATTTT. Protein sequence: CASNRVLGADTQYF.

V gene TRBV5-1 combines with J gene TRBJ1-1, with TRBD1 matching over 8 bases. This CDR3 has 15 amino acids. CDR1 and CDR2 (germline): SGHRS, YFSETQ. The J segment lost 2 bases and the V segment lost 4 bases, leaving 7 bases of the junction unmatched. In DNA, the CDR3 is TGCGCCAGCAGCATGGGACAGGCTTACAACACTGAAGCTTTCTTT. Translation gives CASSMGQAYNTEAFF.

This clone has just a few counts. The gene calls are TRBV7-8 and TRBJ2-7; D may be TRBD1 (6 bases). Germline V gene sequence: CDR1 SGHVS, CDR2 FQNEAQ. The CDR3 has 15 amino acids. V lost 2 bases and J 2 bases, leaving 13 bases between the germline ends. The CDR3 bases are TGTGCCAGCAGCTTATTCCCACAGGGCGCCTACGAGCAGTACTTC. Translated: CASSLFPQGAYEQYF.

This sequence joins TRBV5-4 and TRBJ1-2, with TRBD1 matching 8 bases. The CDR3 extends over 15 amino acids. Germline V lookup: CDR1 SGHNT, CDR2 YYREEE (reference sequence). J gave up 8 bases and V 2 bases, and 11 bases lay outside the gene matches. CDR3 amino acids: CASSLDPGQDRGYTF. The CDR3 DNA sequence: TGTGCCAGCAGCTTAGATCCGGGACAGGATAGAGGCTACACCTTC.

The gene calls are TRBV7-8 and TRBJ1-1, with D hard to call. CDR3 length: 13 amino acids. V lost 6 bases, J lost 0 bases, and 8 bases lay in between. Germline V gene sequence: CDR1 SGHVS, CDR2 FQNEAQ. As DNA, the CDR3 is TGTGCCAGCAGTGTCAGAATGAACACTGAAGCTTTCTTT. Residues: CASSVRMNTEAFF.

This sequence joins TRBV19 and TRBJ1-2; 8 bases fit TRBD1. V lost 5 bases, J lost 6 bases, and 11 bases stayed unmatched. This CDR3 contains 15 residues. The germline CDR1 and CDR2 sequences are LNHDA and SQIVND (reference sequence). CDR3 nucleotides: TGTGCCAGTAGTGCTACTAGAGGGACAGGTGATGGCTACACCTTC. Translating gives CASSATRGTGDGYTF.

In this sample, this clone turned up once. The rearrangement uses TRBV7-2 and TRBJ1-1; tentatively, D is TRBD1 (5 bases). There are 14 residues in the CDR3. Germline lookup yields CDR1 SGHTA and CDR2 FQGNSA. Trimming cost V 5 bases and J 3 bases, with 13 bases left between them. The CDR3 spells CASSPRSGYTEAFF. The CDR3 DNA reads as TGTGCCAGCAGCCCACGATCAGGGTACACTGAAGCTTTCTTT.

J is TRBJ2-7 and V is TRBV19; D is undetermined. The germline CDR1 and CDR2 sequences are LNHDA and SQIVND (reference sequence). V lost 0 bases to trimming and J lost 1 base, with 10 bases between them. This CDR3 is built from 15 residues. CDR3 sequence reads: CASSIDLEESYEQYF. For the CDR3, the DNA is TGTGCCAGTAGTATAGATCTAGAGGAGTCCTACGAGCAGTACTTC.

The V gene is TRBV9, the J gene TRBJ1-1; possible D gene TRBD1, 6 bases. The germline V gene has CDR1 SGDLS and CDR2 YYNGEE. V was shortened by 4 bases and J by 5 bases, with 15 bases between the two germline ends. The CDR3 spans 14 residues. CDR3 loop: CASSSGVGGTEAFF. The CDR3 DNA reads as TGTGCCAGCAGCTCAGGGGTAGGTGGGACTGAAGCTTTCTTT.

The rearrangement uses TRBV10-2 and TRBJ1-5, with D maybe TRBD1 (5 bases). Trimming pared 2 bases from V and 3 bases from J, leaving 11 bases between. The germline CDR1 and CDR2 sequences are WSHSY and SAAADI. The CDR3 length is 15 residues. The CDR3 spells CASSEGQGLNQPQHF. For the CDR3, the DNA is TGCGCCAGCAGTGAGGGGCAGGGACTCAATCAGCCCCAGCATTTT.

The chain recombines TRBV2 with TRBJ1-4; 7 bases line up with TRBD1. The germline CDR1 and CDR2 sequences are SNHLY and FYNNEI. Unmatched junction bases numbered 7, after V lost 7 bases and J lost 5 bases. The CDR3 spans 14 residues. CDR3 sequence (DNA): TGTGCCAGCACCCCGGGACAGCCAAATGAAAAACTGTTTTTT. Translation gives CASTPGQPNEKLFF.

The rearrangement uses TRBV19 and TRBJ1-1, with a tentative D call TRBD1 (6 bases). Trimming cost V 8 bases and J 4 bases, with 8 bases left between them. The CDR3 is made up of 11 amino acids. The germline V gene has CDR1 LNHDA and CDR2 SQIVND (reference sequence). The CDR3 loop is CASGQFTEAFF. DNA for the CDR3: TGTGCCAGTGGACAGTTCACTGAAGCTTTCTTT.

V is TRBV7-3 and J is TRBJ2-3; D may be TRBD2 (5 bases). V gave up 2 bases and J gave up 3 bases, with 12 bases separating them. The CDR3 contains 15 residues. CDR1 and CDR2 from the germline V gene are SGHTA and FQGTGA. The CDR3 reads CASSLEGVGTDTQYF. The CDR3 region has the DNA TGTGCCAGCAGCTTAGAGGGAGTGGGGACAGATACGCAGTATTTT.

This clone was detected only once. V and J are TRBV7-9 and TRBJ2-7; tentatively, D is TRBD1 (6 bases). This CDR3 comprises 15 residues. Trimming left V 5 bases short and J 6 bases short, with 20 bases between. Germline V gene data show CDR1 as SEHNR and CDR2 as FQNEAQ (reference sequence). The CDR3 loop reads CASSKGQWLIGEQYF. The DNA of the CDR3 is TGTGCCAGCAGCAAAGGACAGTGGCTTATTGGCGAGCAGTACTTC.

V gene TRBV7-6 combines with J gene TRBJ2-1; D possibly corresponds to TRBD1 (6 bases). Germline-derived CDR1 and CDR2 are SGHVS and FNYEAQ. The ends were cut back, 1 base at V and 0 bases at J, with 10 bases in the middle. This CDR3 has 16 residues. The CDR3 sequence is CASSLGTVVSYNEQFF. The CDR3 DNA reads TGTGCCAGCAGCTTAGGGACAGTGGTCTCCTACAATGAGCAGTTCTTC. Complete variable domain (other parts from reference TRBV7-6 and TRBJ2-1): GAGVSQSPRYKVTKRGQDVALRCDPISGHVSLYWYRQALGQGPEFLTYFNYEAQQDKSGLPNDRFSAERPEGSISTLTIQRTEQRDSAMYRCASSLGTVVSYNEQFFGPGTRLTVL.

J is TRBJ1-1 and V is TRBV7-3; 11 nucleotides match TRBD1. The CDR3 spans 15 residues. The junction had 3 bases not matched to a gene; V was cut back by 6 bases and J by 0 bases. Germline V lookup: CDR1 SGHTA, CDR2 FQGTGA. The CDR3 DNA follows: TGTGCCAGCAGGGGACAGGGGGGAGTGAACACTGAAGCTTTCTTT. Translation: CASRGQGGVNTEAFF.

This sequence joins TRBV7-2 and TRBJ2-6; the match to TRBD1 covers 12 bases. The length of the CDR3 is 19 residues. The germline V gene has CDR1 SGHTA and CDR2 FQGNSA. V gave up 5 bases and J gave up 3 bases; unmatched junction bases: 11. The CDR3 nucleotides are TGTGCCAGCAGCCCCCCCTTCGGGACAGGGGGCGGTGGGGCCAACGTCCTGACTTTC. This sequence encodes CASSPPFGTGGGGANVLTF. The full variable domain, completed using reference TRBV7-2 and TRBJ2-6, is GAGVSQSPSNKVTEKGKDVELRCDPISGHTALYWYRQSLGQGLEFLIYFQGNSAPDKSGLPSDRFSAERTGGSVSTLTIQRTQQEDSAVYLCASSPPFGTGGGGANVLTFGAGSRLTVL.

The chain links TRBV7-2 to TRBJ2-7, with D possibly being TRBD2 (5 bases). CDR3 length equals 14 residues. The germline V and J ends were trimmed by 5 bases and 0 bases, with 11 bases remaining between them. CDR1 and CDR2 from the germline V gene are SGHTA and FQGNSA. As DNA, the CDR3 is TGTGCCAGCAGCCCCGAGGGATTCTCCTACGAGCAGTACTTC. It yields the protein CASSPEGFSYEQYF.

CDR3 sequence (DNA): TGTGCCAGCAGTCCCCGGGGCACAGATACGCAGTATTTT. This encodes CASSPRGTDTQYF. The chain has TRBV27 and TRBJ2-3; D unresolved. CDR3 size: 13 residues. V lost 5 bases, J lost 1 base, and 7 bases lay in between. CDR1 and CDR2 from the germline V gene are MNHEY and SMNVEV (reference sequence).

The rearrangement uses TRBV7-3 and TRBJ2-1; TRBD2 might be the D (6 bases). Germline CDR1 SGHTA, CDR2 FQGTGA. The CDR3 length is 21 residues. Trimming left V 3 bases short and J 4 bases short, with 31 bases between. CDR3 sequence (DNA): TGTGCCAGCAGCTTTCTGCCCATGGCGGGGATAACCCCTTCCTTTTACAATGAGCAGTTCTTC. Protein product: CASSFLPMAGITPSFYNEQFF.

The chain's CDR3 is CASSFGQGLFSGNTIYF. DNA of the CDR3: TGTGCCAGCAGTTTCGGACAGGGGCTTTTCTCTGGAAACACCATATATTTT. V usage is TRBV2 and J usage is TRBJ1-3; 9 positions agree with TRBD1. CDR1 is SNHLY and CDR2 is FYNNEI in the germline V gene. This CDR3 comprises 17 residues. J lost 0 bases, V lost 5 bases, and 8 bases had no gene match.

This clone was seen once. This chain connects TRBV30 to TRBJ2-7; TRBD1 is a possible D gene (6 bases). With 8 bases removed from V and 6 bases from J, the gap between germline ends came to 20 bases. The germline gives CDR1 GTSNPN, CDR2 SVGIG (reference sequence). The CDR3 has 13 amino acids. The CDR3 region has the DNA TGTGCCGTGGAGACAGGTCGCCTCTCCGAGCAGTACTTC. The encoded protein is CAVETGRLSEQYF.

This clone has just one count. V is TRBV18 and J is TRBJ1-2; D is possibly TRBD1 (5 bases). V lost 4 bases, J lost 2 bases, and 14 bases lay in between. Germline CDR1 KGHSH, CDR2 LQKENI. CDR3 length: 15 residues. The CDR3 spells CASSLDLTVNYGYTF. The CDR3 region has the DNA TGTGCCAGCTCACTAGACTTGACAGTAAACTATGGCTACACCTTC.

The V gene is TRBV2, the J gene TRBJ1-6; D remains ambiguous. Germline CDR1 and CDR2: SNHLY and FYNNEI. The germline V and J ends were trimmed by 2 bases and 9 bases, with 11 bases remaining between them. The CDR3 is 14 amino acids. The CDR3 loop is CASSEQAAGSPLHF. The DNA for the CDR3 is TGTGCCAGCAGTGAACAGGCCGCCGGTTCACCCCTCCACTTT.

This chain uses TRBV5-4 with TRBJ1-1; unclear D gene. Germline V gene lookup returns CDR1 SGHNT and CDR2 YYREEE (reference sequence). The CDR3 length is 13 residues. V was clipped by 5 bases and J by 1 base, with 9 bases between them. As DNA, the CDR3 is TGTGCCAGCAGTTCGAGGCGGAACACTGAAGCTTTCTTT. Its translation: CASSSRRNTEAFF.

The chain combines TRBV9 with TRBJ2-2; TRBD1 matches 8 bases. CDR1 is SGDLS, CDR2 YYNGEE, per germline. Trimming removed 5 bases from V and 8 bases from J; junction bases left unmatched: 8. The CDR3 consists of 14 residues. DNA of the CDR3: TGTGCCAGCAGTTACGGACAGGGTACGGGGGAGCTGTTTTTT. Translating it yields CASSYGQGTGELFF.

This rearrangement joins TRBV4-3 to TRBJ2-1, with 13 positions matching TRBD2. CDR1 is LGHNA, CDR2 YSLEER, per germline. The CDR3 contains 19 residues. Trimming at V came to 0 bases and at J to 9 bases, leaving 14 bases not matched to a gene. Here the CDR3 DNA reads TGCGCCAGCAGCCAAGATCTGCCCCAACTAGCGGGGGGGCTTGCTGAGCAGTTCTTC. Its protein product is CASSQDLPQLAGGLAEQFF.